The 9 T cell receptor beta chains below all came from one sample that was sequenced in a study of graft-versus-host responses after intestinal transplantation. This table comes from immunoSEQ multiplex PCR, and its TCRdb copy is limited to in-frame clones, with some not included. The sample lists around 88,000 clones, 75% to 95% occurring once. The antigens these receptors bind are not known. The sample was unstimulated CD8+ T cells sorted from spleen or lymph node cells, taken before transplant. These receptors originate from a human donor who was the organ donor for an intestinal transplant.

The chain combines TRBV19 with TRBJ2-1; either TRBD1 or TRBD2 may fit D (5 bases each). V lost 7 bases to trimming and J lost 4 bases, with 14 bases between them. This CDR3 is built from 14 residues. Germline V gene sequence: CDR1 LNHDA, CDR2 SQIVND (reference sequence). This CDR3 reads CASNGNGAYNEQFF. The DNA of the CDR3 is TGTGCCAGTAACGGGAACGGGGCGTACAATGAGCAGTTCTTC.

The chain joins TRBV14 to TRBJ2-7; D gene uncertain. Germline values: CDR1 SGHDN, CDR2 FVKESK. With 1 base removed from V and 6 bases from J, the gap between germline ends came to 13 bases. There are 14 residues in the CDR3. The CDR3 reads CASSQGSPYGEQYF. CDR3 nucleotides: TGTGCCAGCAGCCAAGGGTCCCCTTACGGCGAGCAGTACTTC.

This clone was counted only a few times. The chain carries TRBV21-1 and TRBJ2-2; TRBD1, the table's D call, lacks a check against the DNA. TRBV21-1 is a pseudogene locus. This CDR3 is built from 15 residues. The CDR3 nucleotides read TGTGCCAGCAGCAAAAACCAGGGGAACACCGGGGAGCTGTTTTTT. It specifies CASSKNQGNTGELFF.

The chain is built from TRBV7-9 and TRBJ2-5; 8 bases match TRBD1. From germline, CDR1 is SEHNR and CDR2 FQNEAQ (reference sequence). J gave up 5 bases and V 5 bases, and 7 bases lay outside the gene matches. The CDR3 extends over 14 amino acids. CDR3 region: CASSPPRGLETQYF. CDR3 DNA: TGTGCCAGCAGCCCTCCCAGGGGGCTTGAGACCCAGTACTTC.

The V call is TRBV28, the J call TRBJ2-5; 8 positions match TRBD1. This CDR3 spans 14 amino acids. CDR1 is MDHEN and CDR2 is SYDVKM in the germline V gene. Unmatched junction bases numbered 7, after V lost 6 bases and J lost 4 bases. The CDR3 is CASRMDRASETQYF. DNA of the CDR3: TGTGCCAGCAGGATGGACAGGGCGTCAGAGACCCAGTACTTC.

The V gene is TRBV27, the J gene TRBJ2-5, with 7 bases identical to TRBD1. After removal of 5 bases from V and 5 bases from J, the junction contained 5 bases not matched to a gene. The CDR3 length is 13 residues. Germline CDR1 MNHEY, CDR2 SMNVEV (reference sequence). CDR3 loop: CASSSTGVETQYF. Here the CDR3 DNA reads TGTGCCAGCAGTAGTACAGGGGTGGAGACCCAGTACTTC.

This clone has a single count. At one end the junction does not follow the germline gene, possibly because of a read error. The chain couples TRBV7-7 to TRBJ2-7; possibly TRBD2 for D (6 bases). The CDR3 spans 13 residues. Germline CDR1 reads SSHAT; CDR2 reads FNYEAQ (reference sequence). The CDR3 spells CASSPSGPGEQYF. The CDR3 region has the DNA TGTGCTAGCAGCCCCAGCGGGCCGGGGGAGCAGTACTTC. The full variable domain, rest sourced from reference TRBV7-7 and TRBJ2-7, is GAGVSQSPRYKVTKRGQDVTLRCDPISSHATLYWYQQALGQGPEFLTYFNYEAQPDKSGLPSDRFSAERPEGSISTLTIQRTEQRDSAMYRCASSPSGPGEQYFGPGTRLTVT.

The CDR3: CASGAGDENEQFF. DNA of the CDR3: TGTGCCAGCGGAGCGGGAGACGAAAATGAGCAGTTCTTC. The V gene is TRBV6-5, the J gene TRBJ2-1, with 8 bases that match TRBD2. The junction had 7 bases not matched to a gene; V was cut back by 8 bases and J by 7 bases. Germline CDR1 and CDR2: MNHEY and SVGAGI. The CDR3 loop spans 13 amino acids.

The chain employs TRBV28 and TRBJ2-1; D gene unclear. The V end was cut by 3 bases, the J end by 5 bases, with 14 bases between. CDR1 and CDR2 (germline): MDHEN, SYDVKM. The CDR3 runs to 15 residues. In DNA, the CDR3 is TGTGCCAGCAGTTTTCTGGTAGCTCCGAACAATGAGCAGTTCTTC. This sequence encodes CASSFLVAPNNEQFF.